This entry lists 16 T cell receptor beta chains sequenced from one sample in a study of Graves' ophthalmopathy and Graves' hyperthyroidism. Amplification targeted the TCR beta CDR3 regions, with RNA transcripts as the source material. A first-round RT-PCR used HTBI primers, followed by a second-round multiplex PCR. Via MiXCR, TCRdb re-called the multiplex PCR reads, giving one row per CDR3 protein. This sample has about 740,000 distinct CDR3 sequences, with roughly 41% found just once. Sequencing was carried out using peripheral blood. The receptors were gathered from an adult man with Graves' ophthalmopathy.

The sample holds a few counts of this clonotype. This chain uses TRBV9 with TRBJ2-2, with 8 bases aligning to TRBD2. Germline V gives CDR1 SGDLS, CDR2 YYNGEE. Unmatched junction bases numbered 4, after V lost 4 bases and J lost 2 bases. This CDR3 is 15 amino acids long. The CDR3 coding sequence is TGTGCCAGCAGCATACGGGGGGGAAACACCGGGGAGCTGTTTTTT. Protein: CASSIRGGNTGELFF.

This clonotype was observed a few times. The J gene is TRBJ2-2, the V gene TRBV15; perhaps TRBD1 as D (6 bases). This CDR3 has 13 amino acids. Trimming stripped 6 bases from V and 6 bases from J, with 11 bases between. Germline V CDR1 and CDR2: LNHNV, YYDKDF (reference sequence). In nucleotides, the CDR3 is TGTGCCACCAGTCAGGGGATCGCCGGGGAGCTGTTTTTT. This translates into CATSQGIAGELFF. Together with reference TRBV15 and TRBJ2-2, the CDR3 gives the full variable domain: DAMVIQNPRYQVTQFGKPVTLSCSQTLNHNVMYWYQQKSSQAPKLLFHYYDKDFNNEADTPDNFQSRRPNTSFCFLDIRSPGLGDTAMYLCATSQGIAGELFFGEGSRLTVL.

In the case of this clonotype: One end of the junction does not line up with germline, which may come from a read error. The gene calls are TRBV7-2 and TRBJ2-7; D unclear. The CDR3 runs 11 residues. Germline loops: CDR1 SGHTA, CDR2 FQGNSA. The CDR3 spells CACSDLYEQYF. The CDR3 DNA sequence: TGTGCCTGCAGCGACTTATACGAGCAGTACTTC.

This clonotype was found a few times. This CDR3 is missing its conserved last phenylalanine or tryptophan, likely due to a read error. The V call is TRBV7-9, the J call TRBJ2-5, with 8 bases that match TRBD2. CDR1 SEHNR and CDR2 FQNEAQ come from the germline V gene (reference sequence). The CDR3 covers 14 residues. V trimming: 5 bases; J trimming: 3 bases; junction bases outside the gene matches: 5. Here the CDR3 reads CASSRTGGEETQYL. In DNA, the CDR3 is TGTGCCAGCAGCCGAACCGGGGGGGAAGAGACCCAGTACCTC.

CDR3 bases: TGTGCCAGCAGTCAAAGACAGGGCCAGACCTACGAGCAGTACTTC. This gives the protein CASSQRQGQTYEQYF. V gene TRBV6-5 combines with J gene TRBJ2-7; 7 bases match TRBD1. CDR1 is MNHEY, CDR2 SVGAGI, per germline. The CDR3 spans 15 residues. The ends lost 5 bases at V and 2 bases at J; junction bases unmatched: 9.

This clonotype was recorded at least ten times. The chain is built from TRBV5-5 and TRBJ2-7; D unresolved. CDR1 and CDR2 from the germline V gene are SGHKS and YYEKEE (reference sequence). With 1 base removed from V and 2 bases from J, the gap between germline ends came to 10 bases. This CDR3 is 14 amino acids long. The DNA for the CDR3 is TGTGCCAGCAGCTTGCGAACGGAGACCTACGAGCAGTACTTC. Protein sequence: CASSLRTETYEQYF.

The DNA for the CDR3 is TGTGCCAGCAGTTATTTGCAGCTTACTGAAGCTTTCTTT. Its translation is CASSYLQLTEAFF. The J gene is TRBJ1-1, the V gene TRBV6-6; D gene uncertain. V was trimmed by 3 bases and J by 5 bases, leaving 10 bases between them. Germline CDR1 MNHNY, CDR2 SVGAGI (reference sequence). This CDR3 spans 13 amino acids.

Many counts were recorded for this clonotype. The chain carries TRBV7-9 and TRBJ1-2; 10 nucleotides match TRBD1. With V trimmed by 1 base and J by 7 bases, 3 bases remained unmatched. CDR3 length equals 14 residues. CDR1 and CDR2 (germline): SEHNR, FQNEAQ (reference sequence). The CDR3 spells CASSLGQGARGYTF. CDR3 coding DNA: TGTGCCAGCAGCTTAGGACAGGGGGCGCGTGGCTACACCTTC.

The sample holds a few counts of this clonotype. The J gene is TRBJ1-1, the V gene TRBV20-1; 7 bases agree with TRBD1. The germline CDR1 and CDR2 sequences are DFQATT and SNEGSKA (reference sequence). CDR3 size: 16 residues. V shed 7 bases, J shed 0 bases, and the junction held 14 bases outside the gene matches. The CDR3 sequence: CSVATFDREMNTEAFF. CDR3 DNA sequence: TGCAGTGTTGCGACATTTGACAGGGAGATGAACACTGAAGCTTTCTTT.

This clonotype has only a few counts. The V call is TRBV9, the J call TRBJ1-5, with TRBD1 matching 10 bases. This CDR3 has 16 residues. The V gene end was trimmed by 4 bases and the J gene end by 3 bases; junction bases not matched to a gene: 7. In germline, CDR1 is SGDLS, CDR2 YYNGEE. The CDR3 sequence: CASSQRQGALNQPQHF. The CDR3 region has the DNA TGTGCCAGCAGCCAACGACAGGGGGCACTCAATCAGCCCCAGCATTTT.

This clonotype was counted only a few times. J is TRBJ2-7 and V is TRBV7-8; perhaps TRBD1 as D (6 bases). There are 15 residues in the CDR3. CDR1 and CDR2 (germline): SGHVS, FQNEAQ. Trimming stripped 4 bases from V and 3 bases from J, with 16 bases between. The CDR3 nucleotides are TGTGCCAGCAGCTCCCGTCCCACAGGGAACTACGAGCAGTACTTC. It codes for CASSSRPTGNYEQYF. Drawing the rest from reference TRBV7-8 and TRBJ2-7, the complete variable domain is GAGVSQSPRYKVAKRGQDVALRCDPISGHVSLFWYQQALGQGPEFLTYFQNEAQLDKSGLPSDRFFAERPEGSVSTLKIQRTQQEDSAVYLCASSSRPTGNYEQYFGPGTRLTVT.

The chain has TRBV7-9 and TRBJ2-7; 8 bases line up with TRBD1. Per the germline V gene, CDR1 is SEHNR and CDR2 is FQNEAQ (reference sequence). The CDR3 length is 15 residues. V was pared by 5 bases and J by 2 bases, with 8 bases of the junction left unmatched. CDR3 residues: CASSPTTGATYEQYF. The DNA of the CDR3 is TGTGCCAGCAGCCCGACGACAGGGGCAACCTACGAGCAGTACTTC.

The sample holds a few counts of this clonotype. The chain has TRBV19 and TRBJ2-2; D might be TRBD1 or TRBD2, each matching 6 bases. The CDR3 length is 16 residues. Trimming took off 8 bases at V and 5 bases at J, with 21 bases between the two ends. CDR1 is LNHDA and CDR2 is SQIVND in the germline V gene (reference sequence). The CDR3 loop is CASANRGGGGTGELFF. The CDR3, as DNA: TGTGCCAGTGCCAATCGAGGGGGAGGAGGGACCGGGGAGCTGTTTTTT.

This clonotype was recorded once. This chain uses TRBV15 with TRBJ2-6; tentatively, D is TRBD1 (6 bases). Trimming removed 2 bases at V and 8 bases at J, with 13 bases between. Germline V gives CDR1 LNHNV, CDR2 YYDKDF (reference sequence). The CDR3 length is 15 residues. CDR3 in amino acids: CATSRKADRSNVLTF. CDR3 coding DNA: TGTGCCACCAGCAGAAAGGCTGACAGGTCCAACGTCCTGACTTTC. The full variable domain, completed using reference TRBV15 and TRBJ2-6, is DAMVIQNPRYQVTQFGKPVTLSCSQTLNHNVMYWYQQKSSQAPKLLFHYYDKDFNNEADTPDNFQSRRPNTSFCFLDIRSPGLGDTAMYLCATSRKADRSNVLTFGAGSRLTVL.

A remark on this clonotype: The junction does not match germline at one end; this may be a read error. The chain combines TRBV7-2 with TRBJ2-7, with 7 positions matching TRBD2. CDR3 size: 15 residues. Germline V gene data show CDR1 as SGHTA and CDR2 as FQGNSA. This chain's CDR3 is CASKLVAGAHYEQYF. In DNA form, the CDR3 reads TGCGCCAGCAAGCTCGTGGCGGGAGCCCACTACGAGCAGTACTTC.

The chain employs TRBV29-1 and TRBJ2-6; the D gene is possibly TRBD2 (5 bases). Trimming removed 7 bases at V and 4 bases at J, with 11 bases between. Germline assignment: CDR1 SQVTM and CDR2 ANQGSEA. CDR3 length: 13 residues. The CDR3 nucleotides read TGCAGCGGACGGGAACCGGGGGCCAACGTCCTGACTTTC. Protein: CSGREPGANVLTF.